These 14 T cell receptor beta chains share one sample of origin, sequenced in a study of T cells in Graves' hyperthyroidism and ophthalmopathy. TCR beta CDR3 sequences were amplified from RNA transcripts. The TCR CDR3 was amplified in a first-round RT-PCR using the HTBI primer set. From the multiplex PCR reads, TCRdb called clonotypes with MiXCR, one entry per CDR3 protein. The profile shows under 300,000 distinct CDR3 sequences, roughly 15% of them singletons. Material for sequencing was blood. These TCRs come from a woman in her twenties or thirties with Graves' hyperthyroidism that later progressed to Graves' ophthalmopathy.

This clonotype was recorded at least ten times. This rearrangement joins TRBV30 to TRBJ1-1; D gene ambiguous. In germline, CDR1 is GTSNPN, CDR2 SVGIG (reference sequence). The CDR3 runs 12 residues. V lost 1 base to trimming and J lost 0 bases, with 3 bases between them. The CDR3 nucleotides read TGTGCCTGGAGTGAGGTGAACACTGAAGCTTTCTTT. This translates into CAWSEVNTEAFF.

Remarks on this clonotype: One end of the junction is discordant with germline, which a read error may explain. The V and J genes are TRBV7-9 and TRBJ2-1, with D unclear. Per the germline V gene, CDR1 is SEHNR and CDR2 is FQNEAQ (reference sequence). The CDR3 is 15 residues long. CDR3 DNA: TGTGCCAGCAGCCATAGGACCATCACATACAATGAGCGGTTCTTC. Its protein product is CASSHRTITYNERFF.

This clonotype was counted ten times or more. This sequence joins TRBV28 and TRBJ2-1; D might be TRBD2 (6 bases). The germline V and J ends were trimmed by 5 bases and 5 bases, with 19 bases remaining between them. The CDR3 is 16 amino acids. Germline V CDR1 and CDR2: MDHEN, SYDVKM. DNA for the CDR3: TGTGCCAGCAGTCCCCCCCCCCGGGAGTGGAACAATGAGCAGTTCTTC. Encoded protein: CASSPPPREWNNEQFF.

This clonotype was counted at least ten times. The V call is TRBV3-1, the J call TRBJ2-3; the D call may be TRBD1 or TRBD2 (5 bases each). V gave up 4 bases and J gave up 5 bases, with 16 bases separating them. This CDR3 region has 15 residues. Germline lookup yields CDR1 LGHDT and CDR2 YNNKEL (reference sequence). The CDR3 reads CASSLGFGTGDTQYF. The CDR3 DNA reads TGTGCCAGCAGCCTGGGATTCGGGACGGGAGATACGCAGTATTTT.

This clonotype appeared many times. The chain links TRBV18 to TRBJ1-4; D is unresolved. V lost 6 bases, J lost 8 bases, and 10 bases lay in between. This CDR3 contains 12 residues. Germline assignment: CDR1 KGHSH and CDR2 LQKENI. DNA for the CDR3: TGTGCCAGCTCGCCTTCGGACGAAAAACTGTTTTTT. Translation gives CASSPSDEKLFF.

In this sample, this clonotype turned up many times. The CDR3 reads CASSQDNPPARVTVREQYF. In DNA, the CDR3 is TGCGCCAGCAGCCAAGATAACCCCCCCGCGCGGGTCACAGTACGGGAGCAGTACTTC. The genes are TRBV4-1 and TRBJ2-7; D might be TRBD2 (5 bases). Between the trimmed V and J ends, which lost 0 bases and 7 bases, there was a span of 28 bases. This CDR3 has 19 amino acids. The germline gives CDR1 MGHRA, CDR2 YSYEKL.

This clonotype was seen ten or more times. The CDR3 loop reads CASSLRASAGELFF. The CDR3 DNA is TGTGCCAGCAGTTTAAGGGCTAGCGCCGGGGAGCTGTTTTTT. J is TRBJ2-2 and V is TRBV12-3 or TRBV12-4; a weak D match, TRBD2 (6 bases). V was clipped by 2 bases and J by 6 bases, with 10 bases between them. There are 14 residues in the CDR3.

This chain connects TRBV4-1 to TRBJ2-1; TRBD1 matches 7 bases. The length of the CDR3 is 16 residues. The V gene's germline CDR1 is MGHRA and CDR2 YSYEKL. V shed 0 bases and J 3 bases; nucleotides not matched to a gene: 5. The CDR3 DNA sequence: TGCGCCAGCAGCCAAGATAGAGGGACAGTCTACAATGAGCAGTTCTTC. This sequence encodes CASSQDRGTVYNEQFF.

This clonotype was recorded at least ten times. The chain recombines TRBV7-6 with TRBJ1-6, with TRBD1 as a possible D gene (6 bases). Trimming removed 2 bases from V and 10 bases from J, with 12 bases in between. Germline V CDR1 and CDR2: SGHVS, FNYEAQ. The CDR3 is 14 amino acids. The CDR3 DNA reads TGTGCCAGCAGCTTATCAGGGGCGCAGTCACCCCTCCACTTT. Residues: CASSLSGAQSPLHF.

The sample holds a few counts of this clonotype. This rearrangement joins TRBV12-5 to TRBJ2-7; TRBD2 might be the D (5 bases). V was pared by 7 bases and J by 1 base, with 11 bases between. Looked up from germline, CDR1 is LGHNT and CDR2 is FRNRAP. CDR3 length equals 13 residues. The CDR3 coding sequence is TGTGCTAGTGCCCTCGGACTTTCCTACGAGCAGTACTTC. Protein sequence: CASALGLSYEQYF.

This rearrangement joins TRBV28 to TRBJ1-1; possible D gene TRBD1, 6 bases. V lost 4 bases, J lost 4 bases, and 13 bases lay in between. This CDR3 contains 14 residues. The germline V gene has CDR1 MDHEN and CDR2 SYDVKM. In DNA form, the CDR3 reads TGTGCCAGCAGTTCGACAGGTTGGAGCACTGAAGCTTTCTTT. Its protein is CASSSTGWSTEAFF. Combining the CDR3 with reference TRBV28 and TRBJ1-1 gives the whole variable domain DVKVTQSSRYLVKRTGEKVFLECVQDMDHENMFWYRQDPGLGLRLIYFSYDVKMKEKGDIPEGYSVSREKKERFSLILESASTNQTSMYLCASSSTGWSTEAFFGQGTRLTVV.

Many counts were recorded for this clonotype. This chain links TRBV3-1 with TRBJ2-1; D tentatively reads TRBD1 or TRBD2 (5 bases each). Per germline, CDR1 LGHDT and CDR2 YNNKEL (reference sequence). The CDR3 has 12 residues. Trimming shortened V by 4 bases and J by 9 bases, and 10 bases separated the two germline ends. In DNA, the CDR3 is TGTGCCAGCAGCCTAGGGGCGGGTGAGCAGTTCTTC. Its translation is CASSLGAGEQFF.

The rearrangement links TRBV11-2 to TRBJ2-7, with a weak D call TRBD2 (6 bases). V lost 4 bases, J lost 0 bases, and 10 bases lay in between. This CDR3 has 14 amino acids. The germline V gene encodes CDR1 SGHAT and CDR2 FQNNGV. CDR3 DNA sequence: TGTGCCAGCAGCTACGGGGGTGCCTCCTACGAGCAGTACTTC. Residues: CASSYGGASYEQYF.

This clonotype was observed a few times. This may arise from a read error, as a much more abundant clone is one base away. CDR3 nucleotides: TGTGCCAGCAGCCAAGTCTCTAGCGGGAGCCACACCGGGGAGCTGTTTTTT. Its protein is CASSQVSSGSHTGELFF. The chain combines TRBV3-1 with TRBJ2-2; 10 nucleotides align to TRBD2. The germline gives CDR1 LGHDT, CDR2 YNNKEL (reference sequence). The CDR3 covers 17 residues. The J segment lost 3 bases and the V segment lost 1 base, leaving 5 bases of the junction unmatched.